This TCR beta chain was sequenced for a study of OX40 agonist ivuxolimab in advanced cancers. Study overall: Patients with prior anti-PD-1, anti-PD-L1 or anti-CTLA-4 therapy were eligible; roughly 41% had some. Three partial responders included one hepatocellular carcinoma patient and two cutaneous melanoma patients.

The CDR3 is 17 residues long. The V end lost 4 bases, the J end lost 0 bases, and 16 bases lay between the germline ends. The germline V gene encodes CDR1 MDHEN and CDR2 SYDVKM. Assay used: immunoSEQ multiplex PCR; TCRdb lists only in-frame clones, some missing. The sample comprises roughly 80,000 clones, more than 90% of which are singletons, and more than 0.6% rests with the top ten. The chain uses TRBV28 and TRBJ2-1, with unresolved D. Specimen: CD4+ or CD8+ T cells sorted from blood, collected in a trial of the OX40 agonist ivuxolimab. The sequence was collected from an adult with an advanced solid tumor such as melanoma, head and neck, liver or kidney cancer. The CDR3 bases are TGTGCCAGCAGTTCCCATCCGGCGCCAAGCTCCTACAATGAGCAGTTCTTC. Translation gives CASSSHPAPSSYNEQFF.